This TCR beta chain was captured by sequencing in a study of blood T cells in healthy people across ages. A sample-barcoded 5' primer and a J-beta primer mix were used in a second PCR of roughly 7 to 12 cycles. One entry per CDR3 protein, called by TCRdb with MiXCR from the 5' RACE reads. The sample includes fewer than 2 million distinct CDR3 sequences, about 39% seen only once; the top ten take 20% to 25%. A single count supports this clonotype. The ends lost 8 bases at V and 6 bases at J; junction bases unmatched: 9. The CDR3 totals 14 residues. This TCR came from a human donor in good health. Sequencing used blood. V usage is TRBV12-3 or TRBV12-4 and J usage is TRBJ1-4; TRBD1 matches at 7 bases. CDR3 protein: CASRPRTGHEKLFF. The DNA of the CDR3 is TGTGCCAGCCGCCCCAGGACAGGTCATGAAAAACTGTTTTTT.